The rows below give T cell receptor beta chains drawn from one sample of a study of CD4 T cells in relation to SARS-CoV-2 and coronaviruses. Sequencing was performed with immunoSEQ multiplex PCR; in TCRdb, only in-frame clones are kept and a portion is missing. Altogether about 26,000 clones are present, more than 60% being singletons, with the ten largest covering over 9.5%. No antigens are known for them. Source material: CD4+ T cells from PBMCs, cultured in vitro. The source of these receptors is a human donor in good health. The conserved cysteine and the conserved F or W are not part of the CDR3 here. A D gene is named only where the DNA matches it firmly.

V: TRBV5-1
J: TRBJ2-3
D: TRBD2
CDR3: ASSAFTSGGTDTQY

V: TRBV7-2
J: TRBJ2-7
D: .
CDR3: ASSLAQVVGSYEQY

V: TRBV6-5
J: TRBJ2-7
D: .
CDR3: ASPPGGLNPEQY

V: TRBV2
J: TRBJ2-4
D: TRBD2
CDR3: ASSEFGGAGENIQY

V: TRBV6-6
J: TRBJ2-5
D: .
CDR3: ASSYGSSQETQY

V: TRBV5-1
J: TRBJ2-3
D: .
CDR3: ASSLGARQTDTQY

V: TRBV9
J: TRBJ1-5
D: .
CDR3: ASSQRPNQPQH

V: TRBV11-2
J: TRBJ2-1
D: .
CDR3: ASSLAGNEQF

V: TRBV4-1
J: TRBJ2-3
D: .
CDR3: ASSQDHRGNTQY

V: TRBV3-1/TRBV3-2
J: TRBJ2-1
D: TRBD1
CDR3: ASSPLTKGRGNNEQF

V: TRBV7-2
J: TRBJ1-5
D: .
CDR3: ASSVPGNQPQH

V: TRBV4-1
J: TRBJ2-3
D: .
CDR3: ASSRVGVSTDTQY

V: TRBV5-1
J: TRBJ2-5
D: TRBD2
CDR3: ASKGGLAGQGGETQY

V: TRBV5-1
J: TRBJ1-5
D: .
CDR3: ASSFFGERDQPQH

V: TRBV6-1
J: TRBJ2-3
D: .
CDR3: ASSELRSTDTQY

V: TRBV6-5
J: TRBJ2-5
D: TRBD2
CDR3: ASSAGTSLGETQY

V: TRBV9
J: TRBJ2-1
D: TRBD2
CDR3: ASSPGAGRRGGDEQF

V: TRBV7-2
J: TRBJ2-7
D: .
CDR3: ASSLGEGSSYEQY

V: TRBV2
J: TRBJ2-1
D: .
CDR3: ASTGSSYNEQF

V: TRBV6-1
J: TRBJ1-6
D: .
CDR3: ASSELLPSNSPLH

V: TRBV13
J: TRBJ2-1
D: .
CDR3: ASSRGGQGERQF